This is a list of T cell receptor beta chains from one sample in a study of T cells in tuberculosis. Produced via immunoSEQ multiplex PCR; TCRdb's table is partial and in-frame only. The sample lists some 29,000 clones; nearly 90% were seen once. The sequenced sample consisted of PBMCs. The receptors come from a donor aged 10-35 years with latent tuberculosis or without tuberculosis infection. CDR3s include the opening cysteine and the closing phenylalanine or tryptophan.

v_call	cdr3_length	j_call	cdr3_aa
TRBV5-1	14	TRBJ1-2	CASSLGIANYGYTF
TRBV6-5	11	TRBJ1-1	CASGLGAEAFF
TRBV7-2	14	TRBJ1-1	CASSPGGAWPEAFF
TRBV4-3	12	TRBJ2-5	CASSQTQETQYF
TRBV7-9	12	TRBJ1-1	CASSPGTTEAFF
TRBV2	16	TRBJ2-1	CASCRRSGTGNNEQFF
TRBV4-1	17	TRBJ2-4	CASSQDISGVAKNIQYF
TRBV4-1	12	TRBJ2-1	CASSQRQNEQFF
TRBV28	14	TRBJ2-7	CASRLGGVSYEQYF
TRBV12-5	15	TRBJ1-1	CASGLPQRVSPEAFF
TRBV9	15	TRBJ1-2	CASSATPGGGYGYTF
TRBV27	16	TRBJ1-4	CASSPLRDRDREKLFF
TRBV13	14	TRBJ2-2	CASSSDRNTGELFF
TRBV11-2	11	TRBJ1-2	CASSTGFGYTF
TRBV2	15	TRBJ2-1	CASSAQDRIYNEQFF
TRBV5-1	15	TRBJ1-5	CASSLAPGSNQPQHF
TRBV5-1	13	TRBJ2-7	CASSNTGIYEQYF
TRBV19	14	TRBJ1-1	CAYLTRDTNTEAFF
TRBV18	14	TRBJ2-1	CASSPQGPPNEQFF
TRBV12-2	17	TRBJ1-5	CASRSGRGPYSNQPQHF
TRBV19	17	TRBJ2-2	CASSILRTSGNTGELFF
TRBV4-1	15	TRBJ1-4	CASSQAEAGREKLFF
TRBV19	15	TRBJ1-2	CATLQGQGAYYGYTF
TRBV4-1	15	TRBJ1-2	CASSQVGDRRHGYTF
TRBV10-2	18	TRBJ2-1	CASSSRGRGTESYNEQFF
TRBV4-3	16	TRBJ2-5	CASSQDGRGSQETQYF
TRBV10-1	16	TRBJ1-1	CASSYLRDRGPTEAFF
TRBV10-2	15	TRBJ2-3	CASAAFELSTDTQYF
TRBV4-1	14	TRBJ1-1	CASSYRTGNTEAFF
TRBV19	12	TRBJ2-7	CASSIGGYEQYF
TRBV7-9	17	TRBJ2-2	CASRLPGLAVYGGELFF
TRBV29-1	14	TRBJ2-3	CSAGSGGVADTQYF
TRBV29-1	14	TRBJ2-1	CSVGAQAIYNEQFF